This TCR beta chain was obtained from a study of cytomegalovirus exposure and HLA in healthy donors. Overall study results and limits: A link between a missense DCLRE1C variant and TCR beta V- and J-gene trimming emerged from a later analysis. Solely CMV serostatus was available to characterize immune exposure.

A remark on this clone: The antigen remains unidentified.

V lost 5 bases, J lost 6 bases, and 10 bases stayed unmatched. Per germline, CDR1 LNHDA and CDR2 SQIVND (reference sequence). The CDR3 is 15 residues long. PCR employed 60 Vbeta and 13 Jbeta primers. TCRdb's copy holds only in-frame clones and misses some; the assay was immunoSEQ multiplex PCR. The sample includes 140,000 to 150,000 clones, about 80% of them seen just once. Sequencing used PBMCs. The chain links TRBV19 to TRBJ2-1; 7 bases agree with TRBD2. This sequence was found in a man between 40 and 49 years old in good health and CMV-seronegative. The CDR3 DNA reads TGTGCCAGTAGTGGATTCGGAGCGGGGCCCAATGAGCAGTTCTTC. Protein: CASSGFGAGPNEQFF.